This T cell receptor beta chain is from a study of graft-versus-host responses after intestinal transplantation (dated by TCRdb to about 2021). A note on the overall study: The transplants that recipients received were multivisceral, liver-intestinal, or isolated intestinal. All recipients received anti-thymocyte globulin induction followed by maintenance tacrolimus and steroids for around 3 years. Bulk TCR-beta CDR3 sequencing was used to track graft-versus-host and host-versus-graft alloreactive T cell clones in the graft, circulation and bone marrow after intestinal transplantation. Alloreactive clones were identified by sequencing pre-transplant mixed lymphocyte reaction products and comparing these products with unstimulated pre-transplant donor and recipient T cells. Of the roughly 26 intestinal transplant recipients enrolled in the cohort, one of whom was a retransplant, a few patients without pretransplant specimens were excluded. A peak of at least 4% donor T cells among recipient peripheral blood mononuclear cells was the definition used for donor T cell macrochimerism. Rather than being sequenced by the commercial service, samples from a few later patients were sequenced in-house on an Illumina MiSeq and processed with MiXCR. General conclusions and limits of the study: GvH clones were detected in recipient bone marrow, and some appeared earlier in ileal mucosa or blood, consistent with an intestinal mucosal origin. In the allografts of patients with donor T cell macrochimerism, GvH to HvG T cell clonal ratios were high. The relatively low number and heterogeneity of intestinal transplant patients limited the conclusions. Early after transplant, peak levels of circulating GvH clones were found to be associated with declines in HvG clones.

Per the publication, the time point label means: cells obtained before transplantation from donor or recipient. CD3+CD4+ and CD3+CD8+ populations were FACS-sorted from unstimulated pre-transplant donor and recipient cells taken from spleen or lymph nodes. Of note for this clone: There is no known antigen for this receptor. Base qualities are not provided; no much larger clone lies one nucleotide away.

The library was built by means of the immunoSEQ multiplex PCR assay. For most patients, genomic DNA was isolated with the Qiagen DNeasy Blood and Tissue Kit and sent frozen to Adaptive Biotechnologies for TCR sequencing. For most patients, genomic DNA was subjected to high-throughput TCR-beta CDR3 sequencing by Adaptive Biotechnologies. In the source study's methods: Adaptive's ImmunoSEQ software supplied the TCR sequencing data for roughly 17 patients, while MiXCR and VDJtools were used to process a few other patients. To correct CD4 versus CD8 sorting errors, any sequence found in both subsets at a frequency ratio below 5:1 was removed. CDR3 nucleotide sequences shared by donor and recipient were removed because the origin of these sequences could not be assigned. Alloreactive clones required at least 2-fold expansion over unstimulated cells and minimum CFSE-low frequency of 0.002% (template counts) or 0.001% (read counts). A clone was considered mappable if detected in the sequenced pre-transplant spleen, lymph node, or MLR CFSE-low populations of the donor or recipient. Cumulative frequency of alloreactive clones was calculated as a percentage of all sequences weighted by copy number. The source is immuneACCESS, and TCRdb retained only in-frame sequences with V and J called. Part of the clones is not carried over; for the studies checked, unresolved V genes explain less than half of this, and the remainder is unexplained. The V and J calls and clone size were taken over from that table, and D and trimming were inferred from the DNA. The sample records about 120,000 clones, roughly nine tenths of which are singletons. The ten largest account for under 0.3% of the sample.

Between the V and J ends, shortened by 0 bases and 5 bases respectively, the junction contains 11 bases. Inclusive of the bounding cysteine and phenylalanine, the CDR3 is 14 residues long. The read is trimmed to its CDR3 DNA, 42 bases read in frame from base 1. The CDR1 and CDR2 encoded by the germline V gene (reference sequence) are LNHNV and YYDKDF. The sample in question was unstimulated CD4+ T cells sorted from spleen or lymph node cells, obtained before transplant. The TCR was taken from a human donor who was the organ donor for an intestinal transplant. This receptor chain uses TRBV15 and TRBJ2-7, and TRBD1 may be the D gene, going by 6 matching bases. The CDR3 reads as follows: CATSRDRAGDEQYF. The DNA reads as follows: TGTGCCACCAGCAGAGATCGGGCAGGGGACGAGCAGTACTTC.